These 2 T cell receptor beta chains were sequenced from one sample in a study of yellow fever vaccine responses in identical twins. MiXCR was run by TCRdb on the RT-PCR reads, yielding one entry per CDR3 protein. This table has nearly 11,000 distinct CDR3 sequences, 77% appearing once. Sequenced material: T cells from blood (PBMCs), unsorted or a sorted subset (not recorded which), taken before or after yellow fever vaccination (not recorded which). These receptors originate from a woman between 18 and 29 years old who received the yellow fever vaccine.

V usage is TRBV20-1 and J usage is TRBJ1-5; D gene ambiguous. Trimming took off 4 bases at V and 1 base at J, with 14 bases between the two ends. Germline V gene lookup returns CDR1 DFQATT and CDR2 SNEGSKA (reference sequence). The CDR3 length is 15 residues. The CDR3 nucleotides are TGCAGTGCTAAGCCCTCAACGGGGAGCAATCAGCCCCAGCATTTT. Its translation: CSAKPSTGSNQPQHF.

The chain employs TRBV11-2 and TRBJ1-5; 7 nucleotides align to TRBD1. The germline V gene has CDR1 SGHAT and CDR2 FQNNGV. This CDR3 has 13 residues. The V gene end was trimmed by 7 bases and the J gene end by 7 bases; junction bases not matched to a gene: 7. For the CDR3, the DNA is TGTGCCAGCAATTCAGGGGGTAGACAGCCCCAGCATTTT. It encodes CASNSGGRQPQHF.